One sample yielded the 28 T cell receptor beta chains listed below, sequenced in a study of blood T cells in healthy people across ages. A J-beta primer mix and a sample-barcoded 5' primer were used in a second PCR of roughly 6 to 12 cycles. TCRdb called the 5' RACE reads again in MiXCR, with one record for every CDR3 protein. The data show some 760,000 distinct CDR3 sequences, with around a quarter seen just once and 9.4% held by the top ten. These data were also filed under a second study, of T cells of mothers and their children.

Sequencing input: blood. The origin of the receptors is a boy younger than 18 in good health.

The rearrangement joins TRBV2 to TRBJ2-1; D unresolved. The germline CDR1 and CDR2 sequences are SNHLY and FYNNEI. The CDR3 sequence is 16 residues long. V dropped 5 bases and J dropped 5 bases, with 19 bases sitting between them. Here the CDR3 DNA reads TGTGCCAGCAGTCCACCTTCTGGATTCTATAACAATGAGCAGTTCTTC. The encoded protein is CASSPPSGFYNNEQFF.

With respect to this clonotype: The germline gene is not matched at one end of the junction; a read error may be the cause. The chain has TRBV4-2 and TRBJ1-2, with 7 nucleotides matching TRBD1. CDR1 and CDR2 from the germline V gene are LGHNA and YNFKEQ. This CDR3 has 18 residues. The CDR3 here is CASSQEGGDSVSNYGYTF. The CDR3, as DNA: TGTGCCAGTAGCCAAGAAGGGGGGGACAGCGTATCTAACTATGGCTACACCTTC.

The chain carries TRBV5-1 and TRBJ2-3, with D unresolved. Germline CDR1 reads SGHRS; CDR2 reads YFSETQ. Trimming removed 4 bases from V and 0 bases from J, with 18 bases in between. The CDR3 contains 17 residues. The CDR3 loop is CASSINKDITSTDTQYF. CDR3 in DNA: TGCGCCAGCAGCATAAACAAAGATATCACTAGCACAGATACGCAGTATTTT.

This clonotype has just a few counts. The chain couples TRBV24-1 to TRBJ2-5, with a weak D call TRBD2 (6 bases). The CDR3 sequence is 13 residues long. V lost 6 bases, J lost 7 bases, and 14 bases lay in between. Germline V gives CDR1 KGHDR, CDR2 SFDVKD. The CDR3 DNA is TGTGCCACCAGTAGGGAGGCCATCGGGACCCAGTACTTC. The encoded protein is CATSREAIGTQYF.

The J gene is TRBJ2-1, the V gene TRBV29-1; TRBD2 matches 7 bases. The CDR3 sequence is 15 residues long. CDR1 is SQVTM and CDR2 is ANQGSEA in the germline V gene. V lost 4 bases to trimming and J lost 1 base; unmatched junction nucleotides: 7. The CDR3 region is CSVGGGRLSYNEQFF. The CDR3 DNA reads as TGCAGCGTTGGGGGGGGGAGGCTATCCTACAATGAGCAGTTCTTC.

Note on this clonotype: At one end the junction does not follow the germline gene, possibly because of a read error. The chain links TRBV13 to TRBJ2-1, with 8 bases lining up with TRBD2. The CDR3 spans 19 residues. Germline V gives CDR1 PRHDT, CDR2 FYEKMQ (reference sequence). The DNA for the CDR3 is TGTGCCAGCAGCTTAGGTAGACCACTTAGCGGGGAGGGCCACAACGAGCAGTTCTTC. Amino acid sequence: CASSLGRPLSGEGHNEQFF.

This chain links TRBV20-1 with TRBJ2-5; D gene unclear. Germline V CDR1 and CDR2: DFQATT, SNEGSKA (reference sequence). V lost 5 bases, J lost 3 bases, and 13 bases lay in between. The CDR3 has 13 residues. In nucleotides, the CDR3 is TGCAGTGCTCAGGTCCCCAATGAAGAGACCCAGTACTTC. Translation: CSAQVPNEETQYF.

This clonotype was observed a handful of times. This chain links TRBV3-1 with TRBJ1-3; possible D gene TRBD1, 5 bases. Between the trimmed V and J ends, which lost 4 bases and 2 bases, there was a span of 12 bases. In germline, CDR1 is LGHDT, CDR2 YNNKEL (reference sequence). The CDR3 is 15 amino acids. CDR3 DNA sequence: TGTGCCAGCAGCCGCAGGGAGGTAGCTGGAAACACCATATATTTT. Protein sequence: CASSRREVAGNTIYF. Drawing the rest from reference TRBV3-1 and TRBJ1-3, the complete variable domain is DTAVSQTPKYLVTQMGNDKSIKCEQNLGHDTMYWYKQDSKKFLKIMFSYNNKELIINETVPNRFSPKSPDKAHLNLHINSLELGDSAVYFCASSRREVAGNTIYFGEGSWLTVV.

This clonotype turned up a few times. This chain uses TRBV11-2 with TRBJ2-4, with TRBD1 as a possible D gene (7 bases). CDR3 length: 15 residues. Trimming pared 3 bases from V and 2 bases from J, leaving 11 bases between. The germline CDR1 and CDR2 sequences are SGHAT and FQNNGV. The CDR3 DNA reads TGTGCCAGCAGCTTGGAGGGGGCAACCAAAAACATTCAGTACTTC. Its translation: CASSLEGATKNIQYF.

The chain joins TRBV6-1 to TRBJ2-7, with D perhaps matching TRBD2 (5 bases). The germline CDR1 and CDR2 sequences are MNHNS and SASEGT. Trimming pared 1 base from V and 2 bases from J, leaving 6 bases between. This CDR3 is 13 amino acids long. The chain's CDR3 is CASSEVGAYEQYF. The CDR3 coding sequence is TGTGCCAGCAGTGAAGTCGGGGCCTACGAGCAGTACTTC.

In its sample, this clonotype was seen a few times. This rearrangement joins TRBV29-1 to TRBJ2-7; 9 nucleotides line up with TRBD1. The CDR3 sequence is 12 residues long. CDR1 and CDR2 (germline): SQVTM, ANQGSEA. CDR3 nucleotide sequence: TGCATCGGACAGGGGAGCGGCTACGAGCAGTACTTC. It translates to CIGQGSGYEQYF.

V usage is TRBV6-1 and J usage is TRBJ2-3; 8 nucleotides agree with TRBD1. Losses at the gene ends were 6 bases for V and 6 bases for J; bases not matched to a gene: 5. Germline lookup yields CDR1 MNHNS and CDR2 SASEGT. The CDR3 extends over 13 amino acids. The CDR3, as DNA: TGTGCCAGCAGCCGGGACAGGATGGATACGCAGTATTTT. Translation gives CASSRDRMDTQYF.

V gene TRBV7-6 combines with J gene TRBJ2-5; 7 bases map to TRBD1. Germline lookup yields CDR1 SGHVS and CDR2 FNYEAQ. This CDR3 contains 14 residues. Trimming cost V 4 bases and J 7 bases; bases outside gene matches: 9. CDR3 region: CASSSGQPLGTQYF. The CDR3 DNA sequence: TGTGCCAGCAGCTCGGGACAGCCACTGGGGACCCAGTACTTC.

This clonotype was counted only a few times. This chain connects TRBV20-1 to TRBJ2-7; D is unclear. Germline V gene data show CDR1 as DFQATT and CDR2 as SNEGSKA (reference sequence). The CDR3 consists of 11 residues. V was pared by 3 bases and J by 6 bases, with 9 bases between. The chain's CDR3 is CSASYGAEQYF. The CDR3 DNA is TGCAGTGCTAGCTATGGAGCCGAGCAGTACTTC.

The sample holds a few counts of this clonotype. The CDR3 protein is CASSSARVFTDTQYF. CDR3 in DNA: TGTGCCAGCAGCTCAGCACGGGTCTTCACAGATACGCAGTATTTT. V gene TRBV11-3 combines with J gene TRBJ2-3; no clear D gene. The CDR3 loop spans 15 amino acids. Germline V gene sequence: CDR1 SGHNT, CDR2 YENEEA. The V end lost 4 bases, the J end lost 2 bases, and 13 bases lay between the germline ends.

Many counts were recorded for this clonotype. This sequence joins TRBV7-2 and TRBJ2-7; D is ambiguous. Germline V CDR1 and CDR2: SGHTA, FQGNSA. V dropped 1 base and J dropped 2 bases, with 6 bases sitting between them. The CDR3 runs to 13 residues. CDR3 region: CASSLGAPYEQYF. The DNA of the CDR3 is TGTGCCAGCAGCTTAGGCGCGCCCTACGAGCAGTACTTC.

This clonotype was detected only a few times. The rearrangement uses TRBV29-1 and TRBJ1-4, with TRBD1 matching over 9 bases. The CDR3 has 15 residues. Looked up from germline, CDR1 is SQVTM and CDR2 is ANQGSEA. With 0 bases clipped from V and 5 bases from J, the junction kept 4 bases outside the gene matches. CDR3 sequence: CSVEDPDRGNEKLFF. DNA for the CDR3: TGCAGCGTTGAAGATCCTGACAGGGGGAATGAAAAACTGTTTTTT.

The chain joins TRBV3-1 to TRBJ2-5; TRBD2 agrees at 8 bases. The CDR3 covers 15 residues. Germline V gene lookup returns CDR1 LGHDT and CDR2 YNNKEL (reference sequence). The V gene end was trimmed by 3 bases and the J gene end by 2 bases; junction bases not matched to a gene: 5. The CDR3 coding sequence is TGTGCCAGCAGCCATGAAGCGGGGGATCAAGAGACCCAGTACTTC. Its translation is CASSHEAGDQETQYF.

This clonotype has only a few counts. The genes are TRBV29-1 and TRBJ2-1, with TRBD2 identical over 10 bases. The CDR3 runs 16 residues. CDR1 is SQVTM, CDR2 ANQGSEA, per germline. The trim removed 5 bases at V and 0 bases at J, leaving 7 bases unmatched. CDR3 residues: CSVWTSGTSSYNEQFF. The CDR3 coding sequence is TGCAGCGTTTGGACTAGCGGCACAAGCTCCTACAATGAGCAGTTCTTC.

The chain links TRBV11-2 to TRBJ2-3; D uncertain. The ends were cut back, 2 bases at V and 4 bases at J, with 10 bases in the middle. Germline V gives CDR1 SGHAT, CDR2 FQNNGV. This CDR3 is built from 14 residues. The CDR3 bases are TGTGCCAGCAGCTTATCCCTAGGCCCAGATACGCAGTATTTT. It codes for CASSLSLGPDTQYF.

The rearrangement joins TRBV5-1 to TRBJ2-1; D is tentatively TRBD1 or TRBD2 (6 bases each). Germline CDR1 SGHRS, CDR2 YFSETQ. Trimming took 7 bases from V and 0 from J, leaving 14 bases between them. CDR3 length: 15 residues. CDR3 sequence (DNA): TGCGCCAGCGGGGAAGGGGGGCGCTCCTACAATGAGCAGTTCTTC. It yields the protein CASGEGGRSYNEQFF.

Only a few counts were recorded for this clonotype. CDR3 sequence: CATSRDRDSYGYTF. The CDR3 DNA follows: TGTGCCACCAGCAGAGATCGGGACAGCTATGGCTACACCTTC. The V and J genes are TRBV15 and TRBJ1-2, with 7 bases lining up with TRBD1. Germline trimming cut 0 bases from V and 4 bases from J; bases unmatched to any gene: 2. There are 14 residues in the CDR3. Germline-derived CDR1 and CDR2 are LNHNV and YYDKDF (reference sequence).

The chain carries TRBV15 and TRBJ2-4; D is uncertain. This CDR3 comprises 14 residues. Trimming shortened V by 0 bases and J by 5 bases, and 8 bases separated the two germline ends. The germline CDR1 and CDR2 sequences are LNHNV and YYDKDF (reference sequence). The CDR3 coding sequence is TGTGCCACCAGCAGAGAGCGTCTTCAAAACATTCAGTACTTC. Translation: CATSRERLQNIQYF.

CDR3 sequence: CSVGQNYGYTF. CDR3 DNA sequence: TGCAGCGTTGGGCAGAACTATGGCTACACCTTC. The V call is TRBV29-1, the J call TRBJ1-2; no clear D. The germline CDR1 and CDR2 sequences are SQVTM and ANQGSEA. V dropped 4 bases and J dropped 2 bases, with 5 bases sitting between them. CDR3 length: 11 residues.

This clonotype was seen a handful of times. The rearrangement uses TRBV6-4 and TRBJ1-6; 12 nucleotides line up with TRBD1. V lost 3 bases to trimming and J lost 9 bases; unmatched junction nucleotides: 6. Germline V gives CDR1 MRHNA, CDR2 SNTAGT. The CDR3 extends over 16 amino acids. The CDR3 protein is CASSEGAGQGASPLHF. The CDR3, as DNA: TGTGCCAGCAGTGAGGGTGCGGGACAGGGGGCTTCACCCCTCCACTTT.

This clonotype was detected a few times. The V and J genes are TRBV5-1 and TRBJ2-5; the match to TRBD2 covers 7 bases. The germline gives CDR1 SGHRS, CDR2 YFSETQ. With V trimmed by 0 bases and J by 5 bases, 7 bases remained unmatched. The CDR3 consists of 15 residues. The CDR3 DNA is TGCGCCAGCAGCTTGGCTGGCGGGAGCGAGGAGACCCAGTACTTC. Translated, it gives CASSLAGGSEETQYF.

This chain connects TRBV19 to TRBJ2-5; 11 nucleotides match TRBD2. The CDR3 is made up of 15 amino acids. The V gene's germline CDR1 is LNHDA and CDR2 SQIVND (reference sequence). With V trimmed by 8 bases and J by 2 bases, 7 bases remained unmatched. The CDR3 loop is CASAVGTSGQETQYF. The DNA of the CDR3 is TGTGCCAGTGCGGTGGGGACTAGCGGACAAGAGACCCAGTACTTC.

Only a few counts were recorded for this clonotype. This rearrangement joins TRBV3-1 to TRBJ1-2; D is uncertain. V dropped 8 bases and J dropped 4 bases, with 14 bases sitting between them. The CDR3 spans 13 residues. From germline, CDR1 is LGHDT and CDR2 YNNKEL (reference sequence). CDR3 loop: CASGYGDIYGYTF. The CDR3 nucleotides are TGTGCCAGCGGCTATGGAGATATCTATGGCTACACCTTC.